These T cell receptor beta chains were read from a single sample in a study of early T cells in non-severe SARS-CoV-2 infection. TCRdb fed the 5' RACE reads into MiXCR, producing one record per CDR3 protein. The sample yields 50,000 to 65,000 distinct CDR3 sequences, over 9% seen once. This specimen was whole blood, taken at baseline. The receptors here all came from an adult who was a healthcare worker with PCR-confirmed SARS-CoV-2 infection or an uninfected control (not recorded which). CDR3s leave out the opening cysteine and the closing phenylalanine or tryptophan. Fields, in order: D gene, clone size, V gene, CDR3 protein. A D gene is named only where the DNA matches it firmly. Expanded clones get a size class; other rows say once, few or many, or leave the size out.

>NA|many|TRBV7-6
ASSFAAGDTEAF
>NA|NA|TRBV9
ASSFGQSGFTEAF
>NA|many|TRBV20-1
SARDLGRRGTGELF
>NA|NA|TRBV7-9
ASSLNGAGELF
>TRBD2|few|TRBV20-1
SASDLAALTDTQY
>NA|NA|TRBV7-2
ASSLERVRVQRAKNIQY
>NA|NA|TRBV9
ASSVEGRPHSPLH
>TRBD1|many|TRBV12-3/TRBV12-4
ASSLQGGSQAF
>NA|NA|TRBV7-2
ASSLAPSYGEQY
>NA|few|TRBV3-1
ASSQPPRVQEQF
>TRBD1|many|TRBV7-9
ASSPGGGNQPQH
>TRBD1|many|TRBV7-2
ASSLLGGQNSPLH
>NA|NA|TRBV10-3
AITQVLNTEAF
>NA|few|TRBV20-1
SAQGALETQY
>NA|few|TRBV10-1
ASSPTRMNSPLH
>NA|few|TRBV4-1
ASSQSGGSRTDTQY
>TRBD2|few|TRBV12-5
ASAASGNYYEQY
>TRBD1|NA|TRBV11-2
ASRPGQGTDTQY
>NA|many|TRBV11-2
ASSLAWDGENYEQY
>TRBD2|few|TRBV12-3/TRBV12-4
ASSLGSGASYEQY
>NA|few|TRBV7-3
ASSPKFTGELF
>TRBD1|many|TRBV20-1
SAGPGQGFNEQF
>NA|NA|TRBV2
ASSGVGIGGYT
>TRBD1|few|TRBV6-2/TRBV6-3
ASSSGQGNSPLH
>TRBD2|few|TRBV12-3/TRBV12-4
ASSLDPAGSYEQY
>TRBD2|many|TRBV7-6
ASGSSGGTNNEQF
>NA|many|TRBV5-5
ASNKGGITEAF
>NA|few|TRBV5-1
ASSLEQNTGELF
>NA|many|TRBV2
ASSGTEGTQY
>NA|NA|TRBV2
ASITEKGQRYGYT
>NA|few|TRBV7-3
ASSITSGGKLF